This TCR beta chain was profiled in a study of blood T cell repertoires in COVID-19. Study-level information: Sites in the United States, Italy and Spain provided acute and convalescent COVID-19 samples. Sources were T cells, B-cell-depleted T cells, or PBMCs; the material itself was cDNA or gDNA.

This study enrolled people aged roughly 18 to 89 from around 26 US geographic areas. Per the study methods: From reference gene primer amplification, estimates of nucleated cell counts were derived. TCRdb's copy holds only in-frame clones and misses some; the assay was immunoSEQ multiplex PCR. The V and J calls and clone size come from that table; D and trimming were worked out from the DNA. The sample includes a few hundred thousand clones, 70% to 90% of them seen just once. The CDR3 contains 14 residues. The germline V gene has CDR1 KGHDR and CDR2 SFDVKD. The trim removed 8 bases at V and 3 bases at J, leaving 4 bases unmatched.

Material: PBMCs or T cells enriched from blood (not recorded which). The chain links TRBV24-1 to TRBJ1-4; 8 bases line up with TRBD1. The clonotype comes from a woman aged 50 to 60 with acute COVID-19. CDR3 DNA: TGTGCCACCAACCCGACAGGGGCTAATGAAAAACTGTTTTTT. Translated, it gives CATNPTGANEKLFF.